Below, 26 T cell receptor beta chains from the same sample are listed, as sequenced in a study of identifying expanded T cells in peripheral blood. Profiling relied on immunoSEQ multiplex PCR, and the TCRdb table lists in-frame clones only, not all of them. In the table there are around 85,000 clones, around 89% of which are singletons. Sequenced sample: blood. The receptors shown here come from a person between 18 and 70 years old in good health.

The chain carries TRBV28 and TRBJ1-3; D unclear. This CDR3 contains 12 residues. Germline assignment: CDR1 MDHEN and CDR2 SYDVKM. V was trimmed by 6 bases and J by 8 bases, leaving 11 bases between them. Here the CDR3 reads CASRLNVHTIYF. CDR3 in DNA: TGTGCCAGCAGACTGAATGTTCACACCATATATTTT.

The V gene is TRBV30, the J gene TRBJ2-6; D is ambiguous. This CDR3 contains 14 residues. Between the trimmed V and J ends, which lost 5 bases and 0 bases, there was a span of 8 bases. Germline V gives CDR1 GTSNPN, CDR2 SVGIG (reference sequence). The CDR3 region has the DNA TGTGCCTGGGCTGCGGCCTCTGGGGCCAACGTCCTGACTTTC. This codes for CAWAAASGANVLTF.

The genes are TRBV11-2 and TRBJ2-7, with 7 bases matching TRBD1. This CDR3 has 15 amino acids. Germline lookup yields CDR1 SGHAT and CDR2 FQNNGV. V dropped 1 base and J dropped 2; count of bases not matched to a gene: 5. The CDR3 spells CASSLGNRGAYEQYF. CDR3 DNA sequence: TGTGCCAGCAGCTTAGGAAACAGGGGAGCCTACGAGCAGTACTTC.

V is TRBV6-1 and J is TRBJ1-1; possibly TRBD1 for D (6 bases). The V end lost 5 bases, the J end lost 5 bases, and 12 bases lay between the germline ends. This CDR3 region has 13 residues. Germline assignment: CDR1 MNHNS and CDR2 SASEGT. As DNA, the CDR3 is TGTGCCAGCAGTCCGACCGGGACAACTGAAGCTTTCTTT. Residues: CASSPTGTTEAFF.

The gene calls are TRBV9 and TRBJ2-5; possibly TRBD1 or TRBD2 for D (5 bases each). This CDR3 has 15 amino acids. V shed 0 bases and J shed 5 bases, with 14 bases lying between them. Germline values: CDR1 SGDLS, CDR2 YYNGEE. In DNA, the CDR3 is TGTGCCAGCAGCGTAGGAGACAGTTGGGGGGAGACCCAGTACTTC. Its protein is CASSVGDSWGETQYF. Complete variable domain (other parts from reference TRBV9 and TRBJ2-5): DSGVTQTPKHLITATGQRVTLRCSPRSGDLSVYWYQQSLDQGLQFLIQYYNGEERAKGNILERFSAQQFPDLHSELNLSSLELGDSALYFCASSVGDSWGETQYFGPGTRLLVL.

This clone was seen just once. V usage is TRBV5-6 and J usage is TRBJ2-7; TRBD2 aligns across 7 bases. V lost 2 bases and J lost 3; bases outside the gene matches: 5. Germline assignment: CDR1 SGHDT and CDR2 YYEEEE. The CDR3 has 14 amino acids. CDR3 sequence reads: CASSFSSGLYEQYF. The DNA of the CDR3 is TGTGCCAGCAGCTTTTCTAGCGGACTCTACGAGCAGTACTTC.

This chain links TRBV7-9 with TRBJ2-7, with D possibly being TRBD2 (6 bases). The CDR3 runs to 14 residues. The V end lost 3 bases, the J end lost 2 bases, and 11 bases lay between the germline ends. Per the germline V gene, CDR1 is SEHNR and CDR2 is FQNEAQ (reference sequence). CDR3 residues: CASSFRGVAYEQYF. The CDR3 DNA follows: TGTGCCAGCAGCTTTCGCGGGGTGGCCTACGAGCAGTACTTC.

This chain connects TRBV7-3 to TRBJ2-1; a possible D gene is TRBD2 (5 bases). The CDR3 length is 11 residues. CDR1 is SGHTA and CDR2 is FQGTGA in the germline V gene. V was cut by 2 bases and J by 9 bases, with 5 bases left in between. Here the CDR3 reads CASSLGGEQFF. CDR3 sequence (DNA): TGTGCCAGCAGCTTAGGAGGTGAGCAGTTCTTC.

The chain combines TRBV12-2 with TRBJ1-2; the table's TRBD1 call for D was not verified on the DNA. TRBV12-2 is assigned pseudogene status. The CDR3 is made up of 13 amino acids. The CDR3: CASRLGAPYGYTF. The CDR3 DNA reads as TGTGCAAGTCGCTTGGGGGCACCCTATGGCTACACCTTC.

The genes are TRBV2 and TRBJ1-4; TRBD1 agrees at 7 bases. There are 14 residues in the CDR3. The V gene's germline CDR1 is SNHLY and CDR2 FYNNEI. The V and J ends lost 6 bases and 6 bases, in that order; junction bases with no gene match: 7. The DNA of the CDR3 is TGTGCCAGCAGCGACAGGGTTGAGGATGAAAAACTGTTTTTT. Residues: CASSDRVEDEKLFF.

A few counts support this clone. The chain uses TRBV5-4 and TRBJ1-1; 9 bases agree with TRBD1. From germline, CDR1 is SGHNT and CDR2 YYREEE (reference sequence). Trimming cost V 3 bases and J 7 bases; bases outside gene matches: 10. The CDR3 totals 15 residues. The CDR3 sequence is CASSSGRQGGYEAFF. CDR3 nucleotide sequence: TGTGCCAGCAGCTCGGGGCGACAGGGGGGCTATGAAGCTTTCTTT. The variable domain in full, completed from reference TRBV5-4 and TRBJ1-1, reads ETGVTQSPTHLIKTRGQQVTLRCSSQSGHNTVSWYQQALGQGPQFIFQYYREEENGRGNFPPRFSGLQFPNYSSELNVNALELDDSALYLCASSSGRQGGYEAFFGQGTRLTVV.

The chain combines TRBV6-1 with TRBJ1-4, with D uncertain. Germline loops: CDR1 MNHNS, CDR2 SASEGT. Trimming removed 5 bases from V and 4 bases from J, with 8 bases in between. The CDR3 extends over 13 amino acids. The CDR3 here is CASSPGFNEKLFF. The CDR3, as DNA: TGTGCCAGCAGTCCGGGATTTAATGAAAAACTGTTTTTT.

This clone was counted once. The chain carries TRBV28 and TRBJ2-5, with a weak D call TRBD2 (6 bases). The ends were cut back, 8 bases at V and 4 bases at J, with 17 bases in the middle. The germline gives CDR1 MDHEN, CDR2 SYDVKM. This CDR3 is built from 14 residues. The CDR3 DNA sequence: TGTGCCAGCGGCCCTGGGAGGAGGGTAGAGACCCAGTACTTC. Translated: CASGPGRRVETQYF.

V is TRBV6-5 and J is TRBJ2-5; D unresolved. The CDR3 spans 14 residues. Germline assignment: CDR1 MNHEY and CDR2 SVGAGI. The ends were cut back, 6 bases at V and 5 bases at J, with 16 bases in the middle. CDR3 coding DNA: TGTGCCAGCAGCCCGGGTTCCCCTGCGGAGACCCAGTACTTC. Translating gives CASSPGSPAETQYF.

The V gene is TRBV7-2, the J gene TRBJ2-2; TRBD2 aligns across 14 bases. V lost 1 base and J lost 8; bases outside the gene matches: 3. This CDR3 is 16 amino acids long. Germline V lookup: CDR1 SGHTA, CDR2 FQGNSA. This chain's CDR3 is CASSLGTSGRSGELFF. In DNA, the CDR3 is TGTGCCAGCAGCTTAGGGACTAGCGGGAGGTCTGGGGAGCTGTTTTTT.

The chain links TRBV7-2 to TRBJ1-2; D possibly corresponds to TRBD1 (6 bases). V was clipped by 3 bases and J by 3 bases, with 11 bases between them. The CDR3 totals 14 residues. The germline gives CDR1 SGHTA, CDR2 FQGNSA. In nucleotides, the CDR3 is TGTGCCAGCAGCTTTCGACAGGCCGACTATGGCTACACCTTC. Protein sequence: CASSFRQADYGYTF.

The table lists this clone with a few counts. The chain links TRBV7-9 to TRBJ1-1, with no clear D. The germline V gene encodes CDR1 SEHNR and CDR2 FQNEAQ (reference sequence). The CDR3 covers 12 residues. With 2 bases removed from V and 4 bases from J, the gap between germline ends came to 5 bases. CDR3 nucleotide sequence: TGTGCCAGCAGCTTACTGGGCACTGAAGCTTTCTTT. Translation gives CASSLLGTEAFF.

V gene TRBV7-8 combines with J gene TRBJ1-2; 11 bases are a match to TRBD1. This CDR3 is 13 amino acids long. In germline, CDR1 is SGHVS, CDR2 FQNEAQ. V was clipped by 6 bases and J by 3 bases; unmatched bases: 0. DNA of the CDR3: TGTGCCAGCAGGGGACAGGGGGACTATGGCTACACCTTC. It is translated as CASRGQGDYGYTF.

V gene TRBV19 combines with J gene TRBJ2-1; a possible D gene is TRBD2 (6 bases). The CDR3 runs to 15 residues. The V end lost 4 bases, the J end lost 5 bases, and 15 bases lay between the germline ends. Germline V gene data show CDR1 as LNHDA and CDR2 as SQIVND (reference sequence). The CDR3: CASSTYGTGNNEQFF. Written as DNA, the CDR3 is TGTGCCAGTAGTACCTACGGGACTGGGAACAATGAGCAGTTCTTC.

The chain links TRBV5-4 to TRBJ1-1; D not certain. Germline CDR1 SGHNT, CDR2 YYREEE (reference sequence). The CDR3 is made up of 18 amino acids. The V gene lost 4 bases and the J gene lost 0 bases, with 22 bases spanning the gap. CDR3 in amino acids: CASSQEGRRTSMNTEAFF. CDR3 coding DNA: TGTGCCAGCAGCCAAGAGGGAAGACGGACCTCTATGAACACTGAAGCTTTCTTT.

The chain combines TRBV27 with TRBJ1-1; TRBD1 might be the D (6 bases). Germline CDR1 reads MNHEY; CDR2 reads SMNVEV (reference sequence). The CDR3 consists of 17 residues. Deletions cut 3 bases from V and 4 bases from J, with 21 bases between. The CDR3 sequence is CASSLNRESSGGTEAFF. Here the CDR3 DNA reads TGTGCCAGCAGTTTGAACAGGGAGTCAAGTGGGGGCACTGAAGCTTTCTTT.

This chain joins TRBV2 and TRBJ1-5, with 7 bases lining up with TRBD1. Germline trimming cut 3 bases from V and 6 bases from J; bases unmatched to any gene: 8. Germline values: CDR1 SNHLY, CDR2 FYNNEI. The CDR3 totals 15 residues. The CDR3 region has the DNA TGTGCCAGCAGTGAGACAGGGCTCGAGACTCAGCCCCAGCATTTT. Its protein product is CASSETGLETQPQHF. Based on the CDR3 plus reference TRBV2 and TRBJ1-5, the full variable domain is EPEVTQTPSHQVTQMGQEVILRCVPISNHLYFYWYRQILGQKVEFLVSFYNNEISEKSEIFDDQFSVERPDGSNFTLKIRSTKLEDSAMYFCASSETGLETQPQHFGDGTRLSIL.

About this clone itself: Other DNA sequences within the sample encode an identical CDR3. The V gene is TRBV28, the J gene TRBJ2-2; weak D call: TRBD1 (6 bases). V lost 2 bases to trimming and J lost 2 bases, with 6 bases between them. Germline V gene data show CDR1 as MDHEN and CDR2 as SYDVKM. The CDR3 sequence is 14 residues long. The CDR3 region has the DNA TGTGCCAGCAGTTTAGGGGGCAACACCGGGGAGCTGTTTTTT. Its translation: CASSLGGNTGELFF.

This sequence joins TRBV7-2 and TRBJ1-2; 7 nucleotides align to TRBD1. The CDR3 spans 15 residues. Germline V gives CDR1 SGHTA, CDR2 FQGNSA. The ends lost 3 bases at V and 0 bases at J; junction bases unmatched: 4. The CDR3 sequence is CASSFEDRTNYGYTF. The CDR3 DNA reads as TGTGCCAGCAGCTTCGAGGACAGGACTAACTATGGCTACACCTTC.

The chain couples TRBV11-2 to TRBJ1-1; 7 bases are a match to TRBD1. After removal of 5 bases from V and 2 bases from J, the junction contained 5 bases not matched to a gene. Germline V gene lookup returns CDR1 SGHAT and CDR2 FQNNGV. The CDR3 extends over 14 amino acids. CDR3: CASSLNRGNTEAFF. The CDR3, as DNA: TGTGCCAGCAGCCTAAACAGGGGAAACACTGAAGCTTTCTTT.

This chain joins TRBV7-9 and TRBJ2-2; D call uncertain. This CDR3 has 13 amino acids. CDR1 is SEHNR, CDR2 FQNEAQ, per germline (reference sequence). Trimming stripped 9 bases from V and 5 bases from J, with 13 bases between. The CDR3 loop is CASNRMGTGELFF. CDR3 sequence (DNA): TGTGCCAGTAACCGGATGGGGACCGGGGAGCTGTTTTTT.